The 3 T cell receptor beta chains reported below all come from one sample, sequenced in a study of blood T cell repertoires in COVID-19. Clones were sequenced by immunoSEQ multiplex PCR, and TCRdb holds only the in-frame ones, with some missing. The table shows 270,000 or so clones, with approximately 84% occurring only once. The material sequenced was peripheral blood. The receptors here all came from a human donor in a cohort sampled during active COVID-19.

The chain recombines TRBV5-1 with TRBJ2-1, with 12 bases lining up with TRBD1. V was clipped by 6 bases and J by 7 bases; unmatched bases: 11. Germline values: CDR1 SGHRS, CDR2 YFSETQ. The CDR3 extends over 16 amino acids. Here the CDR3 reads CASNDQPGQGANEQFF. CDR3 in DNA: TGCGCCAGCAATGACCAACCGGGACAGGGGGCGAATGAGCAGTTCTTC.

The genes are TRBV27 and TRBJ2-3; TRBD2 is a possible D gene (5 bases). CDR1 MNHEY and CDR2 SMNVEV come from the germline V gene (reference sequence). The CDR3 is 15 amino acids. Trimming removed 6 bases from V and 2 bases from J, with 15 bases in between. The CDR3 protein is CASRRAETFTDTQYF. Here the CDR3 DNA reads TGTGCCAGCAGGAGGGCCGAGACCTTCACAGATACGCAGTATTTT.

This chain joins TRBV6-5 and TRBJ1-5, with unresolved D. Trimming left V 5 bases short and J 3 bases short, with 14 bases between. The CDR3 runs to 15 residues. The germline CDR1 and CDR2 sequences are MNHEY and SVGAGI. Written as DNA, the CDR3 is TGTGCCAGCAGTCTCGACGGACTCAACAATCAGCCCCAGCATTTT. Amino acid sequence: CASSLDGLNNQPQHF.